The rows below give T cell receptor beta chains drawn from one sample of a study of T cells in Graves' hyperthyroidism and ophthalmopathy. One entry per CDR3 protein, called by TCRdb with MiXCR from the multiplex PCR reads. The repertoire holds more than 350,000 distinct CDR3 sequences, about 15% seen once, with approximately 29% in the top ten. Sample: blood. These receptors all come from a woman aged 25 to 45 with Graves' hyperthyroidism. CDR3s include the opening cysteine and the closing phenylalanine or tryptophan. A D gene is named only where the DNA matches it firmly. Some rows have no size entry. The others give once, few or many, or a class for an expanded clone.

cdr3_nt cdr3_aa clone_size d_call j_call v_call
TGTGCCAGCAGAAAACTAGCGGGAAGCTCCTACAATGAGCAGTTCTTC CASRKLAGSSYNEQFF many TRBD2 TRBJ2-1 TRBV11-2
TGCGCCAGCAGCCCTACCGCTGGGGCCAACGTCCTGACTTTC CASSPTAGANVLTF - - TRBJ2-6 TRBV5-1
TGTGCCAGCCGCCTCGGACCCAGCACAGATACGCAGTATTTT CASRLGPSTDTQYF - - TRBJ2-3 TRBV27
TGTGCCAGCACCCGCGGACAGTACAATGAGCAGTTCTTC CASTRGQYNEQFF many - TRBJ2-1 TRBV11-2
TGTGCCAGCAACGAGGGTGGTGAGCAGTTCTTC CASNEGGEQFF few - TRBJ2-1 TRBV3-1
TGTGCCACCAGTGATGCCGGGACAGGGAACGAGCAGTACTTC CATSDAGTGNEQYF many TRBD1 TRBJ2-7 TRBV24-1
TGTGCCTGGAGTATGGCAGGGGGTGTCATTCAGTACTTC CAWSMAGGVIQYF many TRBD1 TRBJ2-4 TRBV30
TGTGCCAGTGGATCCCCGGAGGGGCGGACTGAAGCTTTCTTT CASGSPEGRTEAFF few - TRBJ1-1 TRBV19
TGTGCCTGGAGTGTCGGGACAGGAGGCGAGCAGTACTTC CAWSVGTGGEQYF many TRBD1 TRBJ2-7 TRBV30
TGCGCCAGCAGTCCGGGACAGTATGGTAATTCACCCCTCCACTTT CASSPGQYGNSPLHF many TRBD1 TRBJ1-6 TRBV10-2
TGTGCCAGCAGCCAATTGGGGGGAAGCTACGAGCAGTACTTC CASSQLGGSYEQYF many - TRBJ2-7 TRBV3-1
TGTGCCAGCAACCACCCTGGCGGGAGGGGCTACGAGCAGTACTTC CASNHPGGRGYEQYF few TRBD2 TRBJ2-7 TRBV7-8
TGCAGTGCTAGAGATTCGGTAGCGGGTCTGTACAATGAGCAGTTCTTC CSARDSVAGLYNEQFF many TRBD2 TRBJ2-1 TRBV20-1
TGCAGTGCTAGATCCGGGACGCCGGATGAAAAACTGTTTTTT CSARSGTPDEKLFF many - TRBJ1-4 TRBV20-1
TGTGCCAGCAGCCATCTAGCGGGAGCTCGGAATGAGCAGTTCTTC CASSHLAGARNEQFF many TRBD2 TRBJ2-1 TRBV27
TGTGCCAGCAGCATCCCCGGGACAGGGGCTTCCTATGGCTACACCTTC CASSIPGTGASYGYTF few TRBD1 TRBJ1-2 TRBV3-1
TGCAGTGCTAGCAGTCTAGCGAGGGACGGGGAGCTGTTTTTT CSASSLARDGELFF many - TRBJ2-2 TRBV20-1
TGCGCCAGCGCCCCTGTACGGAACTCCTACAATGAGCAGTTCTTC CASAPVRNSYNEQFF many - TRBJ2-1 TRBV4-1
TGTGCCAGCAGTTCCATATTCCGACAGGGGGGGACCTACGAGCAGTACTTC CASSSIFRQGGTYEQYF many TRBD1 TRBJ2-7 TRBV28
TGTGCCAGCAGCTCTAGGGACAGCAACAATGAGCAGTTCTTC CASSSRDSNNEQFF many TRBD1 TRBJ2-1 TRBV7-3
TGTGCCAGCAGCCCGACCGGGCCCAATGAAAAACTGTTTTTT CASSPTGPNEKLFF many - TRBJ1-4 TRBV12-3/TRBV12-4
TGTGCCAGCAGTCGGATAGCGGGAGGGGCAGATACGCAGTATTTT CASSRIAGGADTQYF - TRBD2 TRBJ2-3 TRBV6-1
TGCGCCAGCAGCCAAGCATTGACTAGCGGGAGTCTTGATACGCAGTATTTT CASSQALTSGSLDTQYF few TRBD2 TRBJ2-3 TRBV4-1
TGTGCCTGGAGTGGGGGACAGGGAGGTGAAAAACTGTTTTTT CAWSGGQGGEKLFF - TRBD1 TRBJ1-4 TRBV30
TGCAGCGTTCAACCCTTCGGCCAGCGGGAGTACAATGAGCAGTTCTTC CSVQPFGQREYNEQFF - TRBD2 TRBJ2-1 TRBV29-1
TGTGCCAGCAGTTCCCGACAGGGGAACAATCAGCCCCAGCATTTT CASSSRQGNNQPQHF few TRBD1 TRBJ1-5 TRBV27
TGTGCCAGCAGCTCAGGGGGGAAGAATCAGCCCCAGCATTTT CASSSGGKNQPQHF few TRBD1 TRBJ1-5 TRBV3-1
TGCAGTGCTAGAGATCGGGTCGGGAGGGTTGGGCAGTTCTTC CSARDRVGRVGQFF - TRBD2 TRBJ2-1 TRBV20-1
TGTGCCAGCGAGAGGGAACTGAACAATCAGCCCCAGCATTTT CASERELNNQPQHF - - TRBJ1-5 TRBV2
TGTGCCAGCTCCCAGGACAGCACAGATACGCAGTATTTT CASSQDSTDTQYF many - TRBJ2-3 TRBV18
TGCAGTGCTAGTTCTCGGGATAATGTTTACGAGCAGTACTTC CSASSRDNVYEQYF - - TRBJ2-7 TRBV20-1
TGTGCCAGCAGACCACCCGGGGCTCGTTTGTACGAGCAGTACTTC CASRPPGARLYEQYF many - TRBJ2-7 TRBV28
TGTGCCAGTAGGCCGGACAGATCATACAATGAGCAGTTCTTC CASRPDRSYNEQFF - - TRBJ2-1 TRBV19
TGTGCCAGCAGTTTAGCGGGACTAGCGGGAACCGGGAAGTTCTTC CASSLAGLAGTGKFF many TRBD2 TRBJ2-1 TRBV12-3/TRBV12-4
TGTGCCAGTTCCCAGGGGGCCCTGAAGGGCATTCAGTACTTC CASSQGALKGIQYF few TRBD1 TRBJ2-4 TRBV19
TGTGCCAGCAGCTTACCCTTGGGAGAGCAGTTCTTC CASSLPLGEQFF - - TRBJ2-1 TRBV7-2
TGCGCCAGCAGCCAACTCAATAGTTACCCCCGGAATGAGCAGTTCTTC CASSQLNSYPRNEQFF few - TRBJ2-1 TRBV4-1
TGTGCCAGCAGTTTATCAGGGTTTCAGGATCAGCCCCAGCATTTT CASSLSGFQDQPQHF many - TRBJ1-5 TRBV28
TGTGCCAGCAGCGTAGGGGACAGGGAAACCGAGCAGTACTTC CASSVGDRETEQYF many TRBD1 TRBJ2-7 TRBV9
TGCGCCAGCAGCCAAGAGGTGACAGCCATTGGCTACGAGCAGTACTTC CASSQEVTAIGYEQYF - - TRBJ2-7 TRBV4-1
TGTGCCAGCAGGACAGGTTTCTCTGGAAACACCATATATTTT CASRTGFSGNTIYF - - TRBJ1-3 TRBV6-1
TGTGCCAGCAGTTGGAGCGGGAGCTCCTACGAGCAGTACTTC CASSWSGSSYEQYF many TRBD2 TRBJ2-7 TRBV28
TGTGCCAGCACGGTAGCGGGCAACCGGGCCAGTGAGCAGTTCTTC CASTVAGNRASEQFF many TRBD2 TRBJ2-1 TRBV2
TGCGCCGGCAGCCAAGTAAGCGAGACAGGGAGGAATGAGCAGTACTTC CAGSQVSETGRNEQYF - - TRBJ2-7 TRBV4-1
TGTGCCAGCAGCGCTGAACCCGGGAGTTATTACGAGCAGTACTTC CASSAEPGSYYEQYF - - TRBJ2-7 TRBV9
TGTGCCATCAGTGGGGCTCCGGAACGGTCGAATTCACCCCTCCACTTT CAISGAPERSNSPLHF - - TRBJ1-6 TRBV10-3
TGTGCCAGCAGTAAGCGGGAGAGTAGCAACTACGAGCAGTACTTC CASSKRESSNYEQYF many TRBD2 TRBJ2-7 TRBV12-3/TRBV12-4
TGCAGTGCTGGACAGGGGACCGGGTGGGATCAGCCCCAGCATTTT CSAGQGTGWDQPQHF - TRBD1 TRBJ1-5 TRBV20-1
TGTGCCATCAGTGAGAGCAGTCAGAGCTATGGCTACACCTTC CAISESSQSYGYTF few - TRBJ1-2 TRBV10-3
TGCGCCAGCAGCCCCGGGACTAGTCATCGGGAGACCCAGTACTTC CASSPGTSHRETQYF many TRBD2 TRBJ2-5 TRBV4-1
TGTGCCAGCAGCGTAGGTATGGGTTCCTACGAGCAGTACTTC CASSVGMGSYEQYF few - TRBJ2-7 TRBV9
TGTGCCAGCAGCCCACAAAAGGGGGGACACGGATTTCGGAAGTTCTTC CASSPQKGGHGFRKFF - - TRBJ2-1 TRBV3-1
TGTGCCAGTAGCGGACTAGCGGGAGCAAATGAGCAGTTCTTC CASSGLAGANEQFF many TRBD2 TRBJ2-1 TRBV19
TGTGCCAGCAGCCAAGTGGTGGGTCCTCCGTTCTTC CASSQVVGPPFF - - TRBJ2-1 TRBV3-1
TGTGCCAGCAGCAACAGGGGATCTGGAAACACCATATATTTT CASSNRGSGNTIYF - TRBD1 TRBJ1-3 TRBV28